This paragraph covers one T cell receptor (beta chain) sequence. Each CDR3 protein gets one entry after TCRdb re-called the 5' RACE reads with MiXCR. The sample shows hundreds of thousands of distinct CDR3 sequences, 15% to 20% of them seen only once. This sample is part of a study of identical twins. V dropped 3 bases and J dropped 7 bases, with 31 bases sitting between them. Germline-derived CDR1 and CDR2 are MNHEY and SVGEGT. This CDR3 has 19 amino acids. These same data were also listed under a study on T cells expressing NK-cell markers. This second report adds: The TCR beta repertoires originated in sorted CD3+CD56+NKG2C+, CD3+CD56+NKG2C- and CD3+CD56-NKG2C+ T cells. Of eight sequenced donors, seven were HCMV-seropositive and one HCMV-seronegative.

The V and J genes are TRBV6-2 or TRBV6-3 and TRBJ2-7; D may correspond to TRBD1 or TRBD2 (5 bases each). This sequence originates from a woman aged 18-35 years in good health. Sequenced material: PBMCs. The CDR3 loop is CASSYRFFSGAKKSVEQYF. CDR3 DNA sequence: TGTGCCAGCAGTTATCGATTTTTCTCCGGGGCTAAGAAAAGTGTGGAGCAGTACTTC.